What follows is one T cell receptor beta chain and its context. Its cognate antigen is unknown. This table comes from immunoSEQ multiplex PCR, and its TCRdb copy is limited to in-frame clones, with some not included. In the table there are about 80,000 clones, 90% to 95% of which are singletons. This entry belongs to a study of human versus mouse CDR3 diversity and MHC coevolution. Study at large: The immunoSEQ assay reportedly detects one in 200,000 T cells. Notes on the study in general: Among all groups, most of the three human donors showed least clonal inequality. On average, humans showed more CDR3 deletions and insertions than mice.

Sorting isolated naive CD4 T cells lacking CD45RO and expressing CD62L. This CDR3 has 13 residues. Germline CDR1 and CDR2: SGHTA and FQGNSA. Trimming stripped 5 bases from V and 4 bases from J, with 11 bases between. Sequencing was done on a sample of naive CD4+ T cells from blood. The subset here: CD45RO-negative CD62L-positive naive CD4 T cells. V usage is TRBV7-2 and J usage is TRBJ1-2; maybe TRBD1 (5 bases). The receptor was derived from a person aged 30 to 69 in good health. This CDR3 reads CASSLQGAYGYTF. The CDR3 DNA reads TGTGCCAGCAGCCTTCAGGGTGCCTATGGCTACACCTTC.